A single sample is the source of the 27 T cell receptor beta chains below, sequenced in a study. TCRdb re-called the RT-PCR reads with MiXCR, one entry per CDR3 protein. In the table there are fewer than 800,000 distinct CDR3 sequences, over 12% of which are singletons. Sequenced material: memory CD4+ T cells from blood. Receptors originate from a female donor in good health, serving as a healthy control.

The chain uses TRBV6-4 and TRBJ2-1, with D maybe TRBD2 (5 bases). CDR1 is MRHNA, CDR2 SNTAGT, per germline. The CDR3 has 15 amino acids. V lost 6 bases, J lost 3 bases, and 15 bases lay in between. CDR3 protein: CASSATSLGYNEQFF. CDR3 in DNA: TGTGCCAGCAGCGCTACTAGTTTGGGCTACAATGAGCAGTTCTTC.

This clonotype was detected only a few times. The chain is built from TRBV7-2 and TRBJ2-1; TRBD1 might be the D (7 bases). The germline V and J ends were trimmed by 4 bases and 6 bases, with 16 bases remaining between them. Germline loops: CDR1 SGHTA, CDR2 FQGNSA. The CDR3 runs 15 residues. The CDR3 loop is CASSSGQGGFNEQFF. In DNA form, the CDR3 reads TGTGCCAGCAGCTCCGGTCAGGGGGGCTTCAATGAGCAGTTCTTC.

The chain employs TRBV24-1 and TRBJ2-5, with D possibly TRBD2 on 5 matching bases. Trimming left V 2 bases short and J 3 bases short, with 15 bases between. Looked up from germline, CDR1 is KGHDR and CDR2 is SFDVKD. The CDR3 runs to 16 residues. The CDR3: CATSDSVGVGKETQYF. CDR3 bases: TGTGCCACCAGTGATTCCGTCGGGGTAGGGAAAGAGACCCAGTACTTC.

This clonotype has just a few counts. The chain employs TRBV28 and TRBJ1-2, with TRBD1 matching 7 bases. V dropped 11 bases and J dropped 3; count of bases not matched to a gene: 9. CDR3 size: 13 residues. Germline-derived CDR1 and CDR2 are MDHEN and SYDVKM. As DNA, the CDR3 is TGTGCCTCAGGGGGGGGCGTTTACTATGGCTACACCTTC. Translating it yields CASGGGVYYGYTF.

The rearrangement links TRBV25-1 to TRBJ2-1, with 13 bases lining up with TRBD2. The V gene's germline CDR1 is MGHDK and CDR2 SYGVNS. The V gene end was trimmed by 6 bases and the J gene end by 2 bases; junction bases not matched to a gene: 4. The CDR3 runs 16 residues. The CDR3 DNA sequence: TGTGCCAGCAGACGGACTAGCGGGAGTACCTACAATGAGCAGTTCTTC. Translating gives CASRRTSGSTYNEQFF.

The rearrangement links TRBV7-2 to TRBJ2-5; D is uncertain. V was cut by 3 bases and J by 1 base, with 9 bases left in between. Per the germline V gene, CDR1 is SGHTA and CDR2 is FQGNSA. CDR3 length: 14 amino acids. The DNA for the CDR3 is TGTGCCAGCAGCTTGACCATAAGCCAAGAGACCCAGTACTTC. It specifies CASSLTISQETQYF.

This clonotype has only a few counts. The rearrangement joins TRBV15 to TRBJ2-7; D not certain. From germline, CDR1 is LNHNV and CDR2 YYDKDF (reference sequence). V lost 0 bases and J lost 4, with 7 bases in between. There are 13 residues in the CDR3. The CDR3 bases are TGTGCCACCAGCAGAGACCCCCTTTACGAGCAGTACTTC. This gives the protein CATSRDPLYEQYF.

At least ten counts were recorded for this clonotype. The CDR3 DNA reads TGTGCCAGCAGCTTAGTTCAGGGTTCCTATGGCTACACCTTC. This sequence encodes CASSLVQGSYGYTF. The chain is built from TRBV7-2 and TRBJ1-2, with D perhaps TRBD1 (5 bases). The CDR3 runs 14 residues. The germline V gene encodes CDR1 SGHTA and CDR2 FQGNSA. V gave up 1 base and J gave up 4 bases, with 10 bases separating them.

This clonotype was counted many times. This chain's CDR3 is CASSNRDRHNEQFF. In DNA, the CDR3 is TGTGCCAGCAGTAACCGGGACAGGCACAATGAGCAGTTCTTC. The chain links TRBV6-5 to TRBJ2-1; 8 nucleotides line up with TRBD1. This CDR3 has 14 residues. The germline gives CDR1 MNHEY, CDR2 SVGAGI. V gave up 5 bases and J gave up 5 bases; unmatched junction bases: 5.

Remarks on this clonotype: A much larger clone differs from this one at a single base, so this may be a read error. The rearrangement uses TRBV15 and TRBJ2-1; 12 bases fit TRBD2. Germline loops: CDR1 LNHNV, CDR2 YYDKDF (reference sequence). This CDR3 is 15 amino acids long. J was trimmed by 6 bases and V by 3 bases; bases with no gene match: 3. The CDR3 coding sequence is TGTGCCACCAGCAGGAGACTAGCGGGGGCCAATGAGCAGTTCTTC. Translating it yields CATSRRLAGANEQFF. Looking up the rest from reference TRBV15 and TRBJ2-1 gives the full variable domain: DAMVIQNPRYQVTQFGKPVTLSCSQTLNHNVMYWYQQKSSQAPKLLFHYYDKDFNNEADTPDNFQSRRPNTSFCFLDIRSPGLGDTAMYLCATSRRLAGANEQFFGPGTRLTVL.

The chain is built from TRBV20-1 and TRBJ2-5; 7 positions match TRBD2. This CDR3 is 14 amino acids long. With 5 bases clipped from V and 1 base from J, the junction kept 7 bases outside the gene matches. Germline CDR1 and CDR2: DFQATT and SNEGSKA (reference sequence). The CDR3 region is CSAFLGTTQETQYF. DNA of the CDR3: TGCAGTGCTTTCCTCGGGACTACCCAAGAGACCCAGTACTTC.

In this sample, this clonotype turned up a few times. The genes are TRBV10-2 and TRBJ1-4; 11 positions agree with TRBD1. There are 14 residues in the CDR3. CDR1 is WSHSY, CDR2 SAAADI, per germline. The V and J ends lost 6 bases and 8 bases, in that order; junction bases with no gene match: 5. The CDR3 loop is CASRDRGQMEKLFF. DNA for the CDR3: TGCGCCAGCAGGGACAGGGGGCAGATGGAAAAACTGTTTTTT.

This clonotype was counted a few times. The chain is built from TRBV5-1 and TRBJ2-7; D gene uncertain. Trimming shortened V by 0 bases and J by 5 bases, and 6 bases separated the two germline ends. Germline CDR1 SGHRS, CDR2 YFSETQ. This CDR3 contains 12 residues. For the CDR3, the DNA is TGCGCCAGCAGCTTGGTTAGGGACGAGCAGTACTTC. Its protein is CASSLVRDEQYF. The entire variable domain, with the rest obtained from reference TRBV5-1 and TRBJ2-7, is as follows: KAGVTQTPRYLIKTRGQQVTLSCSPISGHRSVSWYQQTPGQGLQFLFEYFSETQRNKGNFPGRFSGRQFSNSRSEMNVSTLELGDSALYLCASSLVRDEQYFGPGTRLTVT.

The chain recombines TRBV6-2 or TRBV6-3 with TRBJ1-1, with D maybe TRBD1 (6 bases). Germline V CDR1 and CDR2: MNHEY, SVGEGT. The length of the CDR3 is 16 residues. Trimming took 6 bases from V and 4 from J, leaving 21 bases between them. The CDR3 here is CASRGAGELSGTEAFF. CDR3 nucleotide sequence: TGTGCCAGCAGGGGAGCAGGGGAACTTTCGGGCACTGAAGCTTTCTTT.

In its sample, this clonotype was seen many times. This chain links TRBV29-1 with TRBJ2-2, with TRBD1 matching over 9 bases. Germline CDR1 and CDR2: SQVTM and ANQGSEA. The J segment lost 2 bases and the V segment lost 5 bases, leaving 6 bases of the junction unmatched. This CDR3 has 15 residues. This CDR3 reads CSVTQGATNTGELFF. In DNA form, the CDR3 reads TGCAGCGTTACACAGGGGGCCACCAACACCGGGGAGCTGTTTTTT.

This clonotype has at least ten counts. The chain recombines TRBV7-8 with TRBJ1-1; a possible D gene is TRBD1 (5 bases). This CDR3 is 15 amino acids long. V lost 0 bases and J lost 1, with 9 bases in between. Germline V gene lookup returns CDR1 SGHVS and CDR2 FQNEAQ. CDR3 loop: CASSLAQGRNTEAFF. In DNA form, the CDR3 reads TGTGCCAGCAGCTTAGCGCAGGGCAGGAACACTGAAGCTTTCTTT.

The chain is built from TRBV6-5 and TRBJ2-7, with 14 bases aligning to TRBD2. This CDR3 contains 16 residues. With V trimmed by 4 bases and J by 5 bases, 7 bases remained unmatched. The germline gives CDR1 MNHEY, CDR2 SVGAGI. The CDR3 loop reads CASSSILTSGRDEQYF. The DNA of the CDR3 is TGTGCCAGCAGTTCTATTCTGACTAGCGGGAGGGACGAGCAGTACTTC.

Many counts were recorded for this clonotype. V and J are TRBV5-1 and TRBJ1-2, with TRBD1 as a possible D gene (5 bases). Trimming removed 0 bases from V and 8 bases from J, with 11 bases in between. CDR3 length: 13 residues. Germline V gene sequence: CDR1 SGHRS, CDR2 YFSETQ. CDR3 coding DNA: TGCGCCAGCAGCTTGGCGCCAGGGACGGGCTACACCTTC. Amino acids: CASSLAPGTGYTF.

This clonotype was seen repeatedly, ten times or more. The gene calls are TRBV7-3 and TRBJ1-6, with 12 positions matching TRBD1. This CDR3 has 13 amino acids. The junction had 3 bases not matched to a gene; V was cut back by 5 bases and J by 13 bases. The germline V gene has CDR1 SGHTA and CDR2 FQGTGA. The CDR3 loop is CASSVGQGAPLHF. CDR3 in DNA: TGTGCCAGCAGCGTGGGACAGGGGGCCCCCCTCCACTTT.

In its sample, this clonotype was seen many times. The rearrangement links TRBV20-1 to TRBJ2-5; D possibly uses TRBD1 or TRBD2 (5 bases each). The V end was cut by 2 bases, the J end by 5 bases, with 9 bases between. Germline V gene sequence: CDR1 DFQATT, CDR2 SNEGSKA (reference sequence). The length of the CDR3 is 12 residues. CDR3 amino acids: CSARTGGETQYF. The CDR3 bases are TGCAGTGCTAGAACAGGCGGGGAGACCCAGTACTTC.

The DNA for the CDR3 is TGTGCCAGCAGTTTTGTGGGGAGTGGGGGCACTGAAGCTTTCTTT. Protein: CASSFVGSGGTEAFF. The chain carries TRBV12-3 or TRBV12-4 and TRBJ1-1, with a weak D call TRBD1 (5 bases). V lost 3 bases, J lost 4 bases, and 15 bases lay in between. The CDR3 covers 15 residues.

This clonotype was found many times. The rearrangement joins TRBV4-2 to TRBJ1-4, with TRBD1 matching over 9 bases. CDR1 is LGHNA and CDR2 is YNFKEQ in the germline V gene. This CDR3 has 14 residues. V dropped 6 bases and J dropped 5; count of bases not matched to a gene: 4. The CDR3 DNA follows: TGTGCCAGCAGACGCGGGACAGGGAATGAAAAACTGTTTTTT. It is translated as CASRRGTGNEKLFF.

The chain combines TRBV29-1 with TRBJ1-2; 7 nucleotides line up with TRBD1. Losses at the gene ends were 5 bases for V and 6 bases for J; bases not matched to a gene: 3. The CDR3 sequence is 11 residues long. The germline gives CDR1 SQVTM, CDR2 ANQGSEA. The CDR3 here is CSVYGTDGYTF. The DNA of the CDR3 is TGCAGCGTTTACGGGACAGATGGCTACACCTTC.

The sample holds a few counts of this clonotype. This chain joins TRBV4-1 and TRBJ2-3, with TRBD1 matching 9 bases. The V gene's germline CDR1 is MGHRA and CDR2 YSYEKL. CDR3 length: 18 residues. J gave up 5 bases and V 4 bases, and 16 bases lay outside the gene matches. The CDR3 coding sequence is TGCGCCAGCAGCCGGGGACAGGGATTGATCGTGAGGGGAGATACGCAGTATTTT. Translation: CASSRGQGLIVRGDTQYF.

This clonotype was counted between two and nine times. This may be a read error: a much more frequent sequence differs by one nucleotide. The chain couples TRBV7-2 to TRBJ2-3, with D unclear. Looked up from germline, CDR1 is SGHTA and CDR2 is FQGNSA. V gave up 3 bases and J gave up 3 bases, with 10 bases separating them. This CDR3 has 14 amino acids. This chain's CDR3 is CASSFDWGTDTQYF. CDR3 nucleotides: TGTGCCAGCAGCTTCGATTGGGGTACAGATACGCAGTATTTT.

This clonotype was picked up a small number of times. The junction and the germline gene differ at one end; a read error may be behind it. In DNA, the CDR3 is TGTGCCACCAGTGACCTACATACTCTGAGTTTT. Amino acid sequence: CATSDLHTLSF. The rearrangement links TRBV24-1 to TRBJ2-3, with D unresolved. The CDR3 is made up of 11 amino acids. The germline gives CDR1 KGHDR, CDR2 SFDVKD.

A few counts support this clonotype. The rearrangement links TRBV18 to TRBJ2-7; the D gene could be TRBD1 or TRBD2 (5 bases each). Germline V gives CDR1 KGHSH, CDR2 LQKENI. Trimming removed 5 bases at V and 2 bases at J, with 16 bases between. The CDR3 runs to 15 residues. The CDR3 DNA sequence: TGTGCCAGCTCATCCATTGGGGACCCGACCTACGAGCAGTACTTC. Amino acid sequence: CASSSIGDPTYEQYF. Combining the CDR3 with reference TRBV18 and TRBJ2-7 gives the whole variable domain NAGVMQNPRHLVRRRGQEARLRCSPMKGHSHVYWYRQLPEEGLKFMVYLQKENIIDESGMPKERFSAEFPKEGPSILRIQQVVRGDSAAYFCASSSIGDPTYEQYFGPGTRLTVT.